The rows below give T cell receptor beta chains drawn from one sample of a study of blood T cell repertoires in COVID-19. Clones were read by immunoSEQ multiplex PCR, and TCRdb kept only the in-frame ones, dropping some. The profile shows fewer than 250,000 clones, around four fifths of them singletons. The sample taken for sequencing was peripheral blood. Receptors were obtained from a woman aged 80 or over with COVID-19, enrolled during active disease. Both conserved end residues are part of each CDR3. Each record gives: clone size, V gene, J gene, D gene, CDR3 DNA, CDR3 protein. D genes are given only for firm matches. Clone size, where shown, is once, few, many, or a class for clones that have expanded.

once	TRBV19	TRBJ1-5	TRBD1	TGTGCCAGTAGCGACAGGGCGGGTCAGCCCCAGCATTTT	CASSDRAGQPQHF
few	TRBV7-9	TRBJ2-2	-	TGTGCCAGCAGCTTAGCCATAGGGGTGAACACCGGGGAGCTGTTTTTT	CASSLAIGVNTGELFF
-	TRBV25-1	TRBJ2-3	-	TGTGCCAGCAGTGAATCTCGTTATAGCACAGATACGCAGTATTTT	CASSESRYSTDTQYF
-	TRBV30	TRBJ2-7	TRBD1	TGTGCCTGGGCTGACAGGGTAGGATACGAGCAGTACTTC	CAWADRVGYEQYF
-	TRBV29-1	TRBJ1-3	-	TGCAGCGTTGTGGGGGCCTCTGGAAACACCATATATTTT	CSVVGASGNTIYF
-	TRBV5-1	TRBJ2-1	-	TGCGCCAGCAGCTTAATAAGTACGAGGGGAGGAAGGTTCTACAATGAGCAGTTCTTC	CASSLISTRGGRFYNEQFF
-	TRBV5-1	TRBJ2-5	-	TGCGCCAGCAGCTTGGTCCCAGTCCTCGAGGGGGGGGAGACCCAGTACTTC	CASSLVPVLEGGETQYF
-	TRBV19	TRBJ2-3	-	TGTGCCAGTAGTATTGGGGGCCGGGTCACAGATACGCAGTATTTT	CASSIGGRVTDTQYF
few	TRBV4-2	TRBJ1-2	-	TGTGCCAGCAGCCAAGACTCCTATGGCTACACCTTC	CASSQDSYGYTF
-	TRBV5-4	TRBJ1-6	TRBD1	TGTGCCAGCAGCTTGGGACAGGGCAGTTCACCCCTCCACTTT	CASSLGQGSSPLHF
-	TRBV5-6	TRBJ1-6	-	TGTGCCAGCAGCCCAGGGACAAACCCAGACCTCCACTTT	CASSPGTNPDLHF
many	TRBV4-2	TRBJ2-7	TRBD1	TGTGCCAGCAGCCAAGGACAGGGGACCTACGAGCAGTACTTC	CASSQGQGTYEQYF
-	TRBV6-6	TRBJ1-6	-	TGTGCCAGCAGTTCCAACAGGGACAATTCACCCCTCCACTTT	CASSSNRDNSPLHF
once	TRBV2	TRBJ1-1	TRBD1	TGTGCCACCACGAGGGGACAGAGTGAAGCTTTCTTT	CATTRGQSEAFF
-	TRBV19	TRBJ2-6	-	TGTGCCAGTAGTCTTGGTAGTTCTGGGGCCAACGTCCTGACTTTC	CASSLGSSGANVLTF
-	TRBV28	TRBJ2-2	TRBD2	TGTGCCAGCAGTTTCTTGGGGCGGGGGGTTCCCACCGGGGAGCTGTTTTTT	CASSFLGRGVPTGELFF
-	TRBV7-2	TRBJ2-1	TRBD2	TGTGCCAGCAGCTTAGGGGGACTAGCGGGGGGCAGTGAGCAGTTCTTC	CASSLGGLAGGSEQFF
-	TRBV24-1	TRBJ1-5	TRBD1	TGTGCCACCAGTGATCCGACAGGGGGTAATCAGCCCCAGCATTTT	CATSDPTGGNQPQHF
-	TRBV10-1	TRBJ1-1	TRBD1	TGCGCCAGCAGTGGACCTGTGACAGGGGGCCTGAACACTGAAGCTTTCTTT	CASSGPVTGGLNTEAFF
-	TRBV5-6	TRBJ2-1	TRBD1	TGTGCCAGCAGATTACAGGGGGTTTTCAATGAGCAGTTCTTC	CASRLQGVFNEQFF